The 27 T cell receptor beta chains below were found in one sample sequenced in a study of radiotherapy plus CTLA-4 blockade in lung cancer. TCRdb's copy holds only in-frame clones and misses some; the assay was immunoSEQ multiplex PCR. Seen here are some 110,000 clones, more than 75% observed once, and the top ten hold 2% to 2.5%. The source was peripheral blood, collected from a patient treated with radiotherapy plus ipilimumab. The receptors shown here come from a human donor with non-small cell lung cancer that progressed on radiotherapy plus ipilimumab. Some clones in this sample may be carry-over from other donors' samples.

This clone was seen only once. The chain links TRBV6-4 to TRBJ1-2; TRBD1 matches 8 bases. The V gene's germline CDR1 is MRHNA and CDR2 SNTAGT. This CDR3 comprises 15 residues. V was pared by 0 bases and J by 5 bases, with 5 bases of the junction left unmatched. The CDR3 protein is CASSDSGQGGYGYTF. CDR3 DNA: TGTGCCAGCAGTGACTCAGGACAGGGTGGATATGGCTACACCTTC.

The chain is built from TRBV9 and TRBJ2-3; the match to TRBD2 covers 9 bases. Trimming removed 4 bases from V and 0 bases from J; junction bases left unmatched: 6. The CDR3 contains 16 residues. Germline V CDR1 and CDR2: SGDLS, YYNGEE. Here the CDR3 reads CASSLEGLASTDTQYF. The CDR3 DNA sequence: TGTGCCAGCAGCCTCGAGGGACTAGCTAGCACAGATACGCAGTATTTT.

On this clone itself: The junction differs from germline at one of its ends, possibly a read error. The chain joins TRBV6-5 to TRBJ1-4, with 10 bases fitting TRBD1. This CDR3 has 14 amino acids. Germline CDR1 reads MNHEY; CDR2 reads SVGAGI. As DNA, the CDR3 is TGTGCCGGCAGTTGGGACAGGGGCACTGAAAAACTGTTTTTT. Its translation: CAGSWDRGTEKLFF.

The V and J genes are TRBV4-2 and TRBJ2-3; TRBD2 agrees at 7 bases. Per the germline V gene, CDR1 is LGHNA and CDR2 is YNFKEQ. The V segment lost 1 base and the J segment 2 bases; nucleotides outside the gene matches: 3. This CDR3 has 15 amino acids. The CDR3 protein is CASSQGAGVTDTQYF. CDR3 bases: TGTGCCAGCAGCCAAGGCGCGGGGGTCACAGATACGCAGTATTTT.

This rearrangement joins TRBV6-1 to TRBJ2-7; possible D gene TRBD1, 6 bases. CDR3 size: 18 residues. Germline CDR1 reads MNHNS; CDR2 reads SASEGT. The germline V and J ends were trimmed by 1 base and 2 bases, with 21 bases remaining between them. The CDR3 loop reads CASSEGDRDTEGTYEQYF. In nucleotides, the CDR3 is TGTGCCAGCAGTGAAGGGGACCGGGACACTGAAGGCACCTACGAGCAGTACTTC.

The rearrangement joins TRBV27 to TRBJ1-1; D gene unclear. V dropped 3 bases and J dropped 6 bases, with 14 bases sitting between them. The CDR3 extends over 14 amino acids. Germline assignment: CDR1 MNHEY and CDR2 SMNVEV (reference sequence). The CDR3, as DNA: TGTGCCAGCAGTTTCCAACAGTTCTGGCCTGAAGCTTTCTTT. This encodes CASSFQQFWPEAFF.

V is TRBV6-1 and J is TRBJ2-1, with TRBD1 matching 7 bases. The CDR3 contains 14 residues. Germline values: CDR1 MNHNS, CDR2 SASEGT. V shed 5 bases and J 4 bases; nucleotides not matched to a gene: 5. DNA for the CDR3: TGTGCCAGCAGTAGACAGGGAAAATACAATGAGCAGTTCTTC. It yields the protein CASSRQGKYNEQFF.

V gene TRBV7-9 combines with J gene TRBJ2-2; maybe TRBD1 (6 bases). The CDR3 extends over 13 amino acids. The germline V and J ends were trimmed by 5 bases and 6 bases, with 10 bases remaining between them. The germline CDR1 and CDR2 sequences are SEHNR and FQNEAQ (reference sequence). Written as DNA, the CDR3 is TGTGCCAGCAGCCCTCGGACAGCCGGGGAGCTGTTTTTT. Translating gives CASSPRTAGELFF.

The chain recombines TRBV5-1 with TRBJ2-5, with a weak D call TRBD2 (6 bases). Trimming shortened V by 4 bases and J by 5 bases, and 21 bases separated the two germline ends. CDR3 length: 16 residues. CDR1 and CDR2 (germline): SGHRS, YFSETQ. For the CDR3, the DNA is TGCGCCAGCAGCGAACGGGACTCCGGGTTAGGGGAGACCCAGTACTTC. It encodes CASSERDSGLGETQYF.

As for this clone: One end of the junction is discordant with germline, which a read error may explain. The V gene is TRBV15, the J gene TRBJ2-2; 8 bases align to TRBD1. Germline CDR1 LNHNV, CDR2 YYDKDF (reference sequence). The CDR3 extends over 13 amino acids. The CDR3 region is CTTRTGHTGELFF. CDR3 DNA: TGTACCACCCGGACAGGGCACACCGGGGAGCTGTTTTTT.

V gene TRBV7-2 combines with J gene TRBJ2-7; 10 bases align to TRBD1. Per the germline V gene, CDR1 is SGHTA and CDR2 is FQGNSA. Trimming took 1 base from V and 2 from J; bases not matched to a gene: 5. The CDR3 is 16 amino acids. The CDR3, as DNA: TGTGCCAGCAGCTTAGTTGGGACAGGGGTCCCCTACGAGCAGTACTTC. Translated, it gives CASSLVGTGVPYEQYF.

This clone was seen a few times. This chain joins TRBV7-6 and TRBJ1-1; D gene unclear. The germline V and J ends were trimmed by 4 bases and 1 base, with 10 bases remaining between them. The CDR3 totals 14 residues. Per the germline V gene, CDR1 is SGHVS and CDR2 is FNYEAQ. DNA of the CDR3: TGTGCCAGCAGCTCCTTGACGGGGAACACTGAAGCTTTCTTT. As protein: CASSSLTGNTEAFF.

This chain links TRBV11-2 with TRBJ2-3, with 8 bases that match TRBD2. The germline V gene has CDR1 SGHAT and CDR2 FQNNGV. This CDR3 is 16 amino acids long. With 5 bases clipped from V and 1 base from J, the junction kept 8 bases outside the gene matches. CDR3 nucleotides: TGTGCCAGCAGCGCTATAGCGGGGAGTCGCACAGATACGCAGTATTTT. Amino acid sequence: CASSAIAGSRTDTQYF.

The chain is built from TRBV6-5 and TRBJ1-1; 9 nucleotides match TRBD1. The CDR3 is 14 amino acids. Germline V gene lookup returns CDR1 MNHEY and CDR2 SVGAGI. The junction had 5 bases not matched to a gene; V was cut back by 5 bases and J by 4 bases. CDR3 in amino acids: CASSKGQGGTEAFF. The CDR3 DNA reads as TGTGCCAGCAGTAAGGGACAGGGCGGCACTGAAGCTTTCTTT.

The chain couples TRBV9 to TRBJ2-2; unclear D gene. The CDR3 runs 15 residues. In germline, CDR1 is SGDLS, CDR2 YYNGEE. Deletions cut 4 bases from V and 3 bases from J, with 13 bases between. CDR3: CASSPHPGHTGELFF. The CDR3 coding sequence is TGTGCCAGCAGCCCGCACCCCGGTCACACCGGGGAGCTGTTTTTT.

This clone occurred once. This chain links TRBV4-3 with TRBJ1-1; D gene uncertain. Germline CDR1 LGHNA, CDR2 YSLEER. The germline V and J ends were trimmed by 7 bases and 1 base, with 13 bases remaining between them. The CDR3 has 14 residues. The CDR3 bases are TGCGCCAGCAATTTTGCCGAAGGGAACACTGAAGCTTTCTTT. It encodes CASNFAEGNTEAFF.

This clone was seen only once. The rearrangement uses TRBV6-4 and TRBJ2-1; 16 bases fit TRBD2. The CDR3 spans 18 residues. Germline CDR1 is MRHNA and CDR2 is SNTAGT. Trimming at V came to 6 bases and at J to 8 bases, leaving 13 bases not matched to a gene. CDR3 protein: CASSSRGLAGGSVHEQFF. The CDR3 DNA reads as TGTGCCAGCAGCTCCCGGGGACTAGCGGGGGGGTCGGTGCATGAGCAGTTCTTC.

The chain links TRBV5-1 to TRBJ2-7; D possibly matches TRBD1 or TRBD2 (5 bases each). Deletions cut 0 bases from V and 1 base from J, with 11 bases between. Germline CDR1 is SGHRS and CDR2 is YFSETQ. This CDR3 comprises 15 residues. The CDR3 loop is CASSLAQGASYEQYF. The DNA for the CDR3 is TGCGCCAGCAGCTTGGCTCAGGGAGCATCCTACGAGCAGTACTTC.

The chain recombines TRBV2 with TRBJ1-5, with 7 nucleotides matching TRBD1. Unmatched junction bases numbered 3, after V lost 8 bases and J lost 5 bases. Germline loops: CDR1 SNHLY, CDR2 FYNNEI. This CDR3 has 12 amino acids. The CDR3 protein is CASATGHQPQHF. In DNA, the CDR3 is TGTGCCAGCGCGACAGGGCATCAGCCCCAGCATTTT.

The rearrangement links TRBV4-2 to TRBJ2-7; D not resolved. V was clipped by 3 bases and J by 0 bases, with 6 bases between them. The CDR3 has 13 residues. Germline CDR1 reads LGHNA; CDR2 reads YNFKEQ. CDR3 sequence: CASSHSSSYEQYF. As DNA, the CDR3 is TGTGCCAGCAGCCATTCGAGCTCCTACGAGCAGTACTTC.

This sequence joins TRBV5-1 and TRBJ2-1; 8 bases agree with TRBD2. Per germline, CDR1 SGHRS and CDR2 YFSETQ. After removal of 5 bases from V and 0 bases from J, the junction contained 13 bases not matched to a gene. The CDR3 runs 18 residues. CDR3 amino acids: CASRRQSGGASSYNEQFF. DNA of the CDR3: TGCGCCAGCAGACGGCAGAGCGGGGGTGCAAGCTCCTACAATGAGCAGTTCTTC.

The chain joins TRBV30 to TRBJ2-1, with D uncertain. Germline V gene sequence: CDR1 GTSNPN, CDR2 SVGIG (reference sequence). The CDR3 spans 15 residues. With 1 base removed from V and 5 bases from J, the gap between germline ends came to 15 bases. CDR3 protein: CAWSESQTLHNEQFF. The CDR3 DNA reads TGTGCCTGGAGTGAGTCCCAGACGCTACACAATGAGCAGTTCTTC.

V gene TRBV27 combines with J gene TRBJ2-3; the match to TRBD2 covers 9 bases. Trimming at V came to 3 bases and at J to 6 bases, leaving 7 bases not matched to a gene. The CDR3 has 15 residues. Germline V gene sequence: CDR1 MNHEY, CDR2 SMNVEV (reference sequence). CDR3 sequence: CASSFLAGAWDTQYF. As DNA, the CDR3 is TGTGCCAGCAGTTTCTTAGCGGGGGCCTGGGATACGCAGTATTTT.

The genes are TRBV7-2 and TRBJ1-2, with 7 bases aligning to TRBD1. The CDR3 has 14 amino acids. Germline V gives CDR1 SGHTA, CDR2 FQGNSA. With 5 bases clipped from V and 4 bases from J, the junction kept 7 bases outside the gene matches. CDR3 sequence (DNA): TGTGCCAGCAGCCTAACAGGGGTTGGCTATGGCTACACCTTC. Protein sequence: CASSLTGVGYGYTF.

V gene TRBV7-3 combines with J gene TRBJ1-3; no reliable D call. The V end was cut by 2 bases, the J end by 0 bases, with 11 bases between. Germline V CDR1 and CDR2: SGHTA, FQGTGA. The CDR3 runs 16 residues. For the CDR3, the DNA is TGTGCCAGCAGCTTATCTCCTGCCAGCTCTGGAAACACCATATATTTT. Translation gives CASSLSPASSGNTIYF.

V is TRBV19 and J is TRBJ1-2; a weak D match, TRBD1 (6 bases). Germline CDR1 LNHDA, CDR2 SQIVND (reference sequence). The CDR3 totals 13 residues. The V end was cut by 5 bases, the J end by 3 bases, with 10 bases between. CDR3 sequence (DNA): TGTGCCAGTAGTTCAGGGGACGACTATGGCTACACCTTC. It specifies CASSSGDDYGYTF.

The DNA for the CDR3 is TGTGCCAGCAGCCAGGACAGATTTTACAATGAGCAGTTCTTC. Amino acid sequence: CASSQDRFYNEQFF. The rearrangement joins TRBV5-5 to TRBJ2-1, with TRBD1 as a possible D gene (6 bases). This CDR3 has 14 residues. Trimming pared 4 bases from V and 4 bases from J, leaving 12 bases between. Looked up from germline, CDR1 is SGHKS and CDR2 is YYEKEE (reference sequence).